This T cell receptor beta chain was retrieved from a study of blood T cell repertoires in COVID-19. Study overall: The United States, Italy and Spain were the sources of the acute and convalescent COVID-19 samples. PBMCs, B-cell-depleted T cells, or T cells provided the cDNA or gDNA that made up the material.

Germline V lookup: CDR1 SGHAT, CDR2 FQNNGV. This CDR3 has 12 amino acids. V dropped 4 bases and J dropped 7 bases, with 8 bases sitting between them. Under the authors' procedure: Researchers report that nucleated cell counts were estimated from reference gene primer amplification. Profiled with immunoSEQ multiplex PCR; TCRdb holds only in-frame clones, not every one. V and J calls and clone size follow that table, whereas D and trimming were derived from the DNA. The table shows 150,000 or so clones, with around 78% occurring only once. The receptor comes from a man of 80 years or more with acute or convalescent COVID-19. Specimen: peripheral blood. The chain has TRBV11-2 and TRBJ2-1; D ambiguous. The CDR3 DNA sequence: TGTGCCAGCAGCTCATCGCGGAATGAGCAGTTCTTC. This translates into CASSSSRNEQFF. Using reference TRBV11-2 and TRBJ2-1 for the parts outside the CDR3, the full variable domain is EAGVAQSPRYKIIEKRQSVAFWCNPISGHATLYWYQQILGQGPKLLIQFQNNGVVDDSQLPKDRFSAERLKGVDSTLKIQPAKLEDSAVYLCASSSSRNEQFFGPGTRLTVL.